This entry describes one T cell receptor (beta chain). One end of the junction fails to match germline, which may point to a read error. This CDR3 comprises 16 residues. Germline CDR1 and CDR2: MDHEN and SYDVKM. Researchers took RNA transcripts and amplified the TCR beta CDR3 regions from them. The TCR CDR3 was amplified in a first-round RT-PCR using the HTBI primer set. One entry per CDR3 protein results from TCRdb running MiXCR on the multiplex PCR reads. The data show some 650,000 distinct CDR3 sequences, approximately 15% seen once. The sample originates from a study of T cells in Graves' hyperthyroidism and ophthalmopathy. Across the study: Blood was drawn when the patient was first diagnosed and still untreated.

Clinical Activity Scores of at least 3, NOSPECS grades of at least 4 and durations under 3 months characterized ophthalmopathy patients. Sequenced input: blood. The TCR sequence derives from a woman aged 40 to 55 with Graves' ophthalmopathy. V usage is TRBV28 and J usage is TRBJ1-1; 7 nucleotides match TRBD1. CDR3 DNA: TGTGCCGGCAGTTCCCCCGGGACAGCCATGAACACTGAAGCTTTCTTT. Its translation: CAGSSPGTAMNTEAFF.